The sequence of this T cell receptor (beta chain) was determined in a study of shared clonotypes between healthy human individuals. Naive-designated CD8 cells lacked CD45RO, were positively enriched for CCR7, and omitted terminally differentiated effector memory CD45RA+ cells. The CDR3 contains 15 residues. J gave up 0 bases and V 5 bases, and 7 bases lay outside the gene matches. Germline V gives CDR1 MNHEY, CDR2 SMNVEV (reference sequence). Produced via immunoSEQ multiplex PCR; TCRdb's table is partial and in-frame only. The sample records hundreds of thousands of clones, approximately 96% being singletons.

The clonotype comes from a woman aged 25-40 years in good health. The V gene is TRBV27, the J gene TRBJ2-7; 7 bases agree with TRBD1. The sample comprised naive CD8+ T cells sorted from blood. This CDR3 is CASSLQGPGSYEQYF. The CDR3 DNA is TGTGCCAGCAGTCTACAGGGGCCCGGCTCCTACGAGCAGTACTTC.